Listed here are 30 T cell receptor beta chains from one sample, sequenced in a study of chemoradiotherapy in HPV16-positive cancers. Profiled with immunoSEQ multiplex PCR; TCRdb holds only in-frame clones, not every one. The sample has around 12,000 clones; 60% to 85% are singletons. This sample was gathered from a patient who underwent chemoradiotherapy. These receptors were collected from a human donor with HPV-associated anogenital cancer.

The J gene is TRBJ1-2, the V gene TRBV9; weak D call: TRBD1 (5 bases). Per the germline V gene, CDR1 is SGDLS and CDR2 is YYNGEE. The CDR3 consists of 15 residues. Deletions cut 0 bases from V and 2 bases from J, with 11 bases between. The CDR3 nucleotides are TGTGCCAGCAGCGTAGGGGAGGGGCTAAACTATGGCTACACCTTC. This gives the protein CASSVGEGLNYGYTF.

This clone was recorded a few times. This rearrangement joins TRBV7-8 to TRBJ1-1; D is ambiguous. V lost 0 bases, J lost 1 base, and 6 bases lay in between. CDR1 and CDR2 (germline): SGHVS, FQNEAQ. The CDR3 sequence is 14 residues long. As DNA, the CDR3 is TGTGCCAGCAGCTTAGCCGTTGAGAACACTGAAGCTTTCTTT. Its translation: CASSLAVENTEAFF.

V gene TRBV5-8 combines with J gene TRBJ2-6; D gene unclear. V lost 4 bases, J lost 4 bases, and 9 bases lay in between. The CDR3 consists of 14 residues. The germline V gene has CDR1 SGHTS and CDR2 YDEGEE. The CDR3 reads CASSRPLGANVLTF. The CDR3 DNA reads as TGTGCCAGCAGCCGCCCTTTGGGGGCCAACGTCCTGACTTTC.

The genes are TRBV18 and TRBJ1-1, with 8 bases that match TRBD1. V gave up 6 bases and J gave up 4 bases; unmatched junction bases: 7. This CDR3 region has 14 residues. CDR1 and CDR2 (germline): KGHSH, LQKENI. The DNA of the CDR3 is TGTGCCAGCTCCCCGGACAGGGTAGTCACTGAAGCTTTCTTT. Protein product: CASSPDRVVTEAFF.

The rearrangement uses TRBV5-6 and TRBJ1-1; D is uncertain. V was pared by 3 bases and J by 1 base, with 10 bases between. Germline V gene lookup returns CDR1 SGHDT and CDR2 YYEEEE. This CDR3 is 14 amino acids long. In DNA, the CDR3 is TGTGCCAGCAGCTCTTTCAGACCGAACACTGAAGCTTTCTTT. Translated: CASSSFRPNTEAFF.

This rearrangement joins TRBV15 to TRBJ1-1; D gene ambiguous. V lost 0 bases and J lost 7, with 6 bases in between. The germline gives CDR1 LNHNV, CDR2 YYDKDF (reference sequence). The CDR3 totals 12 residues. CDR3: CATSRDGVEAFF. DNA for the CDR3: TGTGCCACCAGCAGAGATGGTGTTGAAGCTTTCTTT.

This clone was recorded only once. The gene calls are TRBV5-6 and TRBJ1-1; a possible D gene is TRBD1 (6 bases). Germline CDR1 SGHDT, CDR2 YYEEEE. The CDR3 is made up of 17 amino acids. V gave up 2 bases and J gave up 0 bases, with 17 bases separating them. In DNA, the CDR3 is TGTGCCAGCAGCTTAGCTCTCGCCAGGGGACTGAACACTGAAGCTTTCTTT. It translates to CASSLALARGLNTEAFF.

The chain uses TRBV7-2 and TRBJ2-7, with TRBD1 matching over 10 bases. Looked up from germline, CDR1 is SGHTA and CDR2 is FQGNSA. With 3 bases clipped from V and 6 bases from J, the junction kept 11 bases outside the gene matches. The CDR3 spans 16 residues. The CDR3 protein is CASSFAPPGTGVEQYF. Here the CDR3 DNA reads TGTGCCAGCAGCTTCGCGCCCCCCGGGACAGGGGTCGAGCAGTACTTC.

This clone has more than one count but fewer than ten. The chain employs TRBV14 and TRBJ2-1; perhaps TRBD2 as D (6 bases). The germline V gene encodes CDR1 SGHDN and CDR2 FVKESK. Trimming removed 1 base from V and 7 bases from J, with 14 bases in between. The CDR3 covers 15 residues. CDR3 sequence: CASSQVLKGRNEQFF. In DNA, the CDR3 is TGTGCCAGCAGCCAAGTGCTAAAGGGGAGGAATGAGCAGTTCTTC.

The chain has TRBV19 and TRBJ1-2; weak D call: TRBD1 (5 bases). The V end was cut by 2 bases, the J end by 6 bases, with 16 bases between. Germline CDR1 is LNHDA and CDR2 is SQIVND (reference sequence). This CDR3 contains 15 residues. The CDR3 here is CASSILEGQLNGYTF. The CDR3 nucleotides read TGTGCCAGTAGTATATTGGAAGGACAACTCAATGGCTACACCTTC.

The chain couples TRBV15 to TRBJ1-1, with a possible D match to TRBD1 (5 bases). CDR1 and CDR2 (germline): LNHNV, YYDKDF (reference sequence). The CDR3 has 14 residues. V lost 0 bases to trimming and J lost 5 bases, with 10 bases between them. The CDR3 loop is CATSRDLGRTEAFF. The CDR3 nucleotides read TGTGCCACCAGCAGAGATCTGGGGCGGACTGAAGCTTTCTTT.

The chain is built from TRBV7-2 and TRBJ2-2, with 10 bases identical to TRBD1. With 4 bases clipped from V and 5 bases from J, the junction kept 7 bases outside the gene matches. Germline V gene lookup returns CDR1 SGHTA and CDR2 FQGNSA. The CDR3 loop spans 16 amino acids. The CDR3 DNA sequence: TGTGCCAGCAGCTCACGACAGGGGGCCTGGACCGGGGAGCTGTTTTTT. It encodes CASSSRQGAWTGELFF.

This chain connects TRBV6-5 to TRBJ2-5; D uncertain. The J call is in doubt because the DNA end fits TRBJ2-7 better. The CDR3 extends over 13 amino acids. In germline, CDR1 is MNHEY, CDR2 SVGAGI. CDR3 loop: CASSGSSRGEQYF. In DNA form, the CDR3 reads TGTGCCAGCAGTGGGTCCTCGAGAGGCGAGCAGTACTTC.

The chain employs TRBV29-1 and TRBJ2-4, with D perhaps matching TRBD2 (6 bases). Trimming left V 2 bases short and J 3 bases short, with 17 bases between. The CDR3 consists of 16 residues. From germline, CDR1 is SQVTM and CDR2 ANQGSEA. Here the CDR3 DNA reads TGCAGCGTTGAAACCGGGGGAGCCGAAGGCAAAAACATTCAGTACTTC. Translating gives CSVETGGAEGKNIQYF.

The CDR3 spells CASSDGGSNQPQHF. CDR3 nucleotides: TGTGCCAGCAGTGACGGGGGAAGCAATCAGCCCCAGCATTTT. The V and J genes are TRBV6-1 and TRBJ1-5, with a possible D match to TRBD1 (5 bases). Trimming took 3 bases from V and 1 from J, leaving 7 bases between them. Germline V gene data show CDR1 as MNHNS and CDR2 as SASEGT. The CDR3 covers 14 residues.

The chain combines TRBV5-1 with TRBJ2-3; 9 nucleotides align to TRBD2. Germline CDR1 is SGHRS and CDR2 is YFSETQ. V lost 0 bases, J lost 0 bases, and 8 bases stayed unmatched. This CDR3 region has 18 residues. CDR3 residues: CASSLGPSGGTSTDTQYF. CDR3 nucleotide sequence: TGCGCCAGCAGCTTGGGACCAAGCGGGGGGACTAGCACAGATACGCAGTATTTT.

V is TRBV6-4 and J is TRBJ2-7, with D possibly being TRBD2 (5 bases). The V gene lost 0 bases and the J gene lost 6 bases, with 9 bases spanning the gap. Per germline, CDR1 MRHNA and CDR2 SNTAGT. The CDR3 has 13 amino acids. The DNA of the CDR3 is TGTGCCAGCAGTGACTCTTCGGAGGCCGAGCAGTACTTC. Its protein product is CASSDSSEAEQYF.

This rearrangement joins TRBV19 to TRBJ1-4, with TRBD1 matching 9 bases. V dropped 6 bases and J dropped 8; count of bases not matched to a gene: 10. This CDR3 is 15 amino acids long. Germline CDR1 and CDR2: LNHDA and SQIVND (reference sequence). The CDR3 is CASSRTGQGREKLFF. DNA of the CDR3: TGTGCCAGTAGCAGGACGGGACAGGGTAGGGAAAAACTGTTTTTT.

The rearrangement uses TRBV7-3 and TRBJ2-7; tentative D call: TRBD2 (6 bases). The CDR3 covers 15 residues. Germline loops: CDR1 SGHTA, CDR2 FQGTGA. Trimming shortened V by 4 bases and J by 2 bases, and 15 bases separated the two germline ends. CDR3: CASSSELAPTYEQYF. The CDR3 DNA sequence: TGTGCCAGCAGCTCGGAACTAGCTCCCACCTACGAGCAGTACTTC. Based on the CDR3 plus reference TRBV7-3 and TRBJ2-7, the full variable domain is GAGVSQTPSNKVTEKGKYVELRCDPISGHTALYWYRQSLGQGPEFLIYFQGTGAADDSGLPNDRFFAVRPEGSVSTLKIQRTERGDSAVYLCASSSELAPTYEQYFGPGTRLTVT.

V usage is TRBV5-4 and J usage is TRBJ2-3; 9 bases match TRBD1. The CDR3 spans 14 residues. The trim removed 2 bases at V and 5 bases at J, leaving 3 bases unmatched. CDR1 SGHNT and CDR2 YYREEE come from the germline V gene (reference sequence). The CDR3: CASSFGQGIDTQYF. CDR3 coding DNA: TGTGCCAGCAGCTTCGGACAGGGGATAGATACGCAGTATTTT.

Worth noting for this clone: Its ends do not fully match the called genes, so a read error is possible. The V call is TRBV7-7, the J call TRBJ2-7; TRBD2 is a possible D gene (7 bases). This CDR3 region has 15 residues. Germline lookup yields CDR1 SSHAT and CDR2 FNYEAQ (reference sequence). CDR3: CASSLGGASSYEQYF. CDR3 DNA: TGTGCTAGCAGCTTAGGGGGGGCCTCCTCCTACGAGCAGTACTTC.

This chain joins TRBV6-5 and TRBJ2-5; no clear D gene. Trimming shortened V by 5 bases and J by 9 bases, and 16 bases separated the two germline ends. This CDR3 has 13 residues. Germline loops: CDR1 MNHEY, CDR2 SVGAGI. CDR3 protein: CASSATVGKAQYF. As DNA, the CDR3 is TGTGCCAGCAGTGCTACAGTGGGGAAGGCCCAGTACTTC.

The chain recombines TRBV10-3 with TRBJ1-1; D remains ambiguous. There are 13 residues in the CDR3. The ends were cut back, 5 bases at V and 7 bases at J, with 14 bases in the middle. Germline V gene lookup returns CDR1 ENHRY and CDR2 SYGVKD. The CDR3: CAISRVSGDEAFF. CDR3 in DNA: TGTGCCATCAGTAGGGTATCCGGGGATGAAGCTTTCTTT.

The V gene is TRBV7-2, the J gene TRBJ2-7, with D possibly being TRBD2 (6 bases). The CDR3 contains 15 residues. V was trimmed by 1 base and J by 3 bases, leaving 13 bases between them. The V gene's germline CDR1 is SGHTA and CDR2 FQGNSA. The CDR3 coding sequence is TGTGCCAGCAGCTTAGGGGGCGGGGTAAACTACGAGCAGTACTTC. Residues: CASSLGGGVNYEQYF.

This chain connects TRBV7-8 to TRBJ1-1; tentative D call: TRBD1 (5 bases). Germline loops: CDR1 SGHVS, CDR2 FQNEAQ. V shed 4 bases and J shed 7 bases, with 13 bases lying between them. The CDR3 is made up of 13 amino acids. CDR3 in amino acids: CASSSFRDGEAFF. CDR3 nucleotides: TGTGCCAGCAGCTCCTTCCGGGACGGTGAAGCTTTCTTT.

This sequence joins TRBV4-3 and TRBJ2-7; no reliable D call. CDR1 and CDR2 (germline): LGHNA, YSLEER. The CDR3 covers 15 residues. V was clipped by 1 base and J by 1 base, with 11 bases between them. For the CDR3, the DNA is TGCGCCAGCAGCCAAGTTCAAGACGGATCCTACGAGCAGTACTTC. This translates into CASSQVQDGSYEQYF.

The chain combines TRBV7-2 with TRBJ2-5; TRBD1 agrees at 11 bases. Per germline, CDR1 SGHTA and CDR2 FQGNSA. The CDR3 is 16 amino acids. V lost 5 bases, J lost 1 base, and 6 bases stayed unmatched. The CDR3 protein is CASSPGQGAFQETQYF. The CDR3 bases are TGTGCCAGCAGCCCCGGACAGGGGGCCTTCCAAGAGACCCAGTACTTC.

V is TRBV30 and J is TRBJ1-4; D perhaps matches TRBD1 (5 bases). CDR3 length: 14 residues. Trimming pared 8 bases from V and 8 bases from J, leaving 21 bases between. CDR1 and CDR2 from the germline V gene are GTSNPN and SVGIG (reference sequence). DNA for the CDR3: TGTGCCCGGGGCGTGGGGCCGCGGGGAGAAAAACTGTTTTTT. It specifies CARGVGPRGEKLFF.

CDR3 in amino acids: CATAGGDRYEQYF. The CDR3, as DNA: TGTGCCACCGCGGGAGGGGATCGCTACGAGCAGTACTTC. The V and J genes are TRBV10-3 and TRBJ2-7; TRBD2 aligns across 9 bases. Germline V gene lookup returns CDR1 ENHRY and CDR2 SYGVKD. The J segment lost 3 bases and the V segment lost 10 bases, leaving 7 bases of the junction unmatched. This CDR3 is 13 amino acids long.

This clone was seen only once. The chain uses TRBV7-2 and TRBJ2-7, with 10 nucleotides matching TRBD1. This CDR3 spans 15 amino acids. V was clipped by 0 bases and J by 5 bases; unmatched bases: 4. CDR1 is SGHTA and CDR2 is FQGNSA in the germline V gene. CDR3 sequence reads: CASSLADRGSHEQYF. DNA for the CDR3: TGTGCCAGCAGCTTAGCGGACAGGGGGTCCCACGAGCAGTACTTC.